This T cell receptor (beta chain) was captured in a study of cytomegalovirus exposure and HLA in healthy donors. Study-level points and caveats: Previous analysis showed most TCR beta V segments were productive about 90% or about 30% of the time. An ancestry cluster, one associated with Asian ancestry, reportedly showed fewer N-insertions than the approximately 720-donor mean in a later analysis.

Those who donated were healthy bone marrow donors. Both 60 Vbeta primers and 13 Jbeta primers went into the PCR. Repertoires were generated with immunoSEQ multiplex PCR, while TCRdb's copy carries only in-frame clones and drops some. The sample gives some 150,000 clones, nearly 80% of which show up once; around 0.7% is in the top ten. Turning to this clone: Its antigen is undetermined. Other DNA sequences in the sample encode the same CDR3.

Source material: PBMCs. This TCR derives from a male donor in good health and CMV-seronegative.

This chain's CDR3 is CASSYRDRGYGYTF. CDR3 DNA: TGTGCCAGCAGTTACCGGGACAGGGGCTATGGCTACACCTTC. The chain employs TRBV6-5 and TRBJ1-2, with 10 positions matching TRBD1. This CDR3 is built from 14 residues. Germline assignment: CDR1 MNHEY and CDR2 SVGAGI. The junction had 1 base not matched to a gene; V was cut back by 2 bases and J by 4 bases.